Listed below are T cell receptor beta chains from one sample, sequenced in a study of cytomegalovirus exposure and HLA in healthy donors. Profiling relied on immunoSEQ multiplex PCR, and the TCRdb table lists in-frame clones only, not all of them. There are approximately 150,000 clones in the sample; approximately 77% occur only once, and over 2.5% lies in the top ten. The sequencing input was PBMCs. The receptor set was obtained from a female donor in good health and CMV-seronegative. Each CDR3 is given with its conserved first and last residue. A D gene is named only where the DNA matches it firmly. Clone size is not always given. Where it is, it says once, few, many or a class for expanded clones.

v_gene	abundance	d_gene	j_gene	CDR3aa	CDR3nt
TRBV4-3	NA	NA	TRBJ2-1	CASSQDITGGGNHEQFF	TGCGCCAGCAGCCAAGATATAACAGGGGGGGGTAACCATGAGCAGTTCTTC
TRBV28	NA	NA	TRBJ2-7	CASSPRAYEQYF	TGTGCCAGCAGTCCCCGGGCCTACGAGCAGTACTTC
TRBV5-1	few	NA	TRBJ1-2	CASSNLTSTDGYTF	TGCGCCAGCAGTAACTTAACCTCGACAGATGGCTACACCTTC
TRBV2	few	NA	TRBJ1-2	CASSEARVPTSGYTF	TGTGCCAGCAGTGAAGCCAGGGTCCCAACTTCTGGCTACACCTTC
TRBV4-2	NA	NA	TRBJ2-3	CASSQDGALGDTQYF	TGTGCCAGCAGCCAAGACGGAGCCTTAGGAGATACGCAGTATTTT
TRBV19	NA	NA	TRBJ1-6	CASSQGTNSPLHF	TGTGCCAGTAGTCAGGGTACTAATTCACCCCTCCACTTT
TRBV6-5	NA	NA	TRBJ2-7	CASSYRRSSYEQYF	TGTGCCAGCAGTTACAGGCGGAGTTCCTACGAGCAGTACTTC
TRBV28	NA	NA	TRBJ2-2	CASSLPTSGELFF	TGTGCCAGCAGTTTACCCACAAGCGGGGAGCTGTTTTTT
TRBV19	NA	NA	TRBJ1-5	CASSIALSNQPQHF	TGTGCCAGTAGTATTGCGCTTAGCAATCAGCCCCAGCATTTT
TRBV7-6	once	NA	TRBJ2-1	CASSFSSATGLLFF	TGTGCCAGCAGCTTCAGTTCGGCTACGGGACTTCTATTCTTC
TRBV19	once	TRBD2	TRBJ2-7	CASRRTSGENEQYF	TGTGCCAGTAGGCGGACTAGCGGGGAGAACGAGCAGTACTTC
TRBV9	NA	NA	TRBJ2-7	CASSVGAGRAYEQYF	TGTGCCAGCAGCGTAGGCGCGGGAAGAGCTTACGAGCAGTACTTC
TRBV6-5	NA	NA	TRBJ1-1	CASSLGWGGNTEAFF	TGTGCCAGCAGCCTCGGATGGGGGGGGAACACTGAAGCTTTCTTT
TRBV6-5	NA	TRBD1	TRBJ2-1	CASSSTGGINEQFF	TGTGCCAGCAGCTCCACAGGGGGAATCAATGAGCAGTTCTTC